Sequencing of this T cell receptor beta chain was carried out in a study of shared T cell receptors in the human thymus. TCRdb's copy holds only in-frame clones and misses some; the assay was immunoSEQ multiplex PCR. In the table there are about 380,000 clones, roughly 94% of which are singletons. The germline CDR1 and CDR2 sequences are MNHEY and SMNVEV (reference sequence). The J segment lost 6 bases and the V segment lost 5 bases, leaving 3 bases of the junction unmatched. The CDR3 covers 14 residues. The sequence was collected from a human donor. The sample consisted of thymocytes. V usage is TRBV27 and J usage is TRBJ2-7; 14 bases fit TRBD2. In DNA, the CDR3 is TGTGCCAGCAGTCCCGGGACTAGCGGGAGCGAGCAGTACTTC. Its protein product is CASSPGTSGSEQYF.